The subject of this entry is one T cell receptor (beta chain). Its antigen specificity is not known. No clone much larger than this one lies a single base away; base qualities are absent. The sample belongs to a study of shared clonotypes between healthy human individuals (dated by TCRdb to the early 2020s). Study-wide context: Two women and three men aged 18 to 49 years were included in the cohort. For each donor, CD4 naive and CD4 memory were each run on three plates, CD8 naive on two plates, and CD8 memory on one plate. To estimate repertoire size and how much clonotype sharing occurs between individuals, the study deeply sequenced the blood TCR repertoires of roughly 5 healthy adults. To increase sequencing depth and limit assay-specific biases, TCR repertoire library preparation and sequencing were carried out by different laboratories using diverse techniques. Per donor, leukapheresis produced somewhere between about 0.94 and 9 billion PBMCs.

General study outcomes and caveats: Sampling was restricted to blood, and TCR repertoires in tissues likely differ from the TCR repertoires found in blood. About 4.5% of naive CD4, 3.5% of naive CD8, around 2.3% of memory CD4, and less than 0.45% of memory CD8 clonotypes were shared across several donors. Clonotypes shared by all four sorted-subset donors showed higher generation probabilities than non-shared clonotypes. The genetic and exposure-history diversity represented was limited by the small number of donors. Pairwise subsampling led to the expectation that sequencing depth would affect the degree of clonotype sharing among donors. Larger estimated clonotype richness was generally found for naive subsets than for memory subsets. Rarefaction of sorted-subset datasets indicated incomplete sequencing despite the large sequencing depth.

The donors were healthy, HIV-negative adults who had no recently reported acute infections or vaccinations. All donors were Caucasian adults living in Nashville, Tennessee, USA. Magnetic negative selection was used to enrich CD4+ T cells, after which naive cells were positively selected on CD45RA and the negative fraction became the memory subset. After blood collection by leukapheresis, PBMCs were isolated using Ficoll-Histopaque density gradient centrifugation and then cryopreserved in the vapor phase of liquid nitrogen. Purity and quantity of every magnetically sorted T cell population were checked by analytical flow cytometry. Genomic DNA was isolated from each sorted fraction and quantified by UV absorbance on a Nanodrop 2000c. The CDR3 has 15 amino acids, counting the end cysteine and phenylalanine. Here the CDR3 DNA is all that survives: 45 bases in frame from base 1. CDR1 and CDR2 (SGHRS, YFSETQ) derive from the germline V gene. Trimming accounts for 4 bases at V and 0 bases at J, while the number of junction bases matched to no gene is 6.

TCR CDR3 regions were amplified from genomic DNA by multiplex PCR using the deep immunoSEQ assay. Extracted genomic DNA from each cell subset was spread evenly across all wells of several immunoSEQ 96-well plates, with each plate serving as a replicate. For sorted subsets, roughly 0.2 ug genomic DNA, equal to 30,000 or so T cell genomes, was loaded into each replicate PCR. The purified libraries were quantified using a Qubit 3.0 fluorometer, sized with a Bioanalyzer 2100, and then quantified again using the KAPA Library Quantification kit. A separate single-read 150-cycle Illumina NextSeq 550 flow cell was used to sequence each immunoSEQ 96-well plate. For the original study's pipeline: Because the immunoSEQ output included only junctional sequences and no quality scores, the filtering could not be the same as the filtering used for full-length reads. To assign V/J genes and CDR3, sequences were annotated using PyIR, a Python wrapper for IgBLAST v1.9, with IMGT germline references. Reads with weak V/J assignments (E-value above 1e-6), missing CDR3, stop codons, out-of-frame junctions, or ambiguous translated residues were removed. V3J clonotypes were defined as sequences sharing an identical inferred V gene, J gene, and CDR3 amino acid sequence. The percentage overlap between two repertoires was calculated by dividing the number of shared unique clonotypes by the size of the smaller repertoire. RTK rarefaction, the Chao1 estimator, and Recon v2.1 estimates of unobserved clonotypes were used to assess repertoire richness. OLGA was used to compute generation probabilities for all TCRbeta clonotypes that the gDNA method yielded from a few donors. Not all clones reach the TCRdb copy of this immuneACCESS table, which keeps in-frame sequences only. Checked studies attribute under half of the gap to unresolved V genes and leave the rest unexplained. V, J and clone size reflect that table, while D and trimming were determined from the DNA. The sample has approximately 1,500,000 clones on record, roughly 95% of them singletons. The top ten clones comprise roughly 1.2% of the sample.

The chain links TRBV5-1 with TRBJ1-1; a stretch of 7 junction bases matches TRBD1. The sample consisted of naive CD4+ T cells sorted from blood. In light of the paper, this sample's cell subset or site label describes: CD45RA+ positively selected. This clonotype originated in a man aged 25 to 45 in good health. The nucleotide sequence is given as TGCGCCAGCAGCGAACACAGGGGCCTGAACACTGAAGCTTTCTTT. This translates into CASSEHRGLNTEAFF.